The 9 T cell receptor beta chains given below trace back to one sample, sequenced in a study of T cell changes during pregnancy in multiple sclerosis. TCRdb's table, derived via immunoSEQ multiplex PCR, lists solely in-frame clones and lacks some. Among approximately 52,000 clones listed, 88% were seen once. The sequences come from CD4+ T cells from peripheral blood mononuclear cells, collected in the second trimester of pregnancy. Receptor source: a female donor with multiple sclerosis, enrolled in a pregnancy study.

The sample holds a few counts of this clone. J is TRBJ1-1 and V is TRBV5-4, with TRBD1 matching over 9 bases. Germline V gene lookup returns CDR1 SGHNT and CDR2 YYREEE (reference sequence). J was trimmed by 0 bases and V by 4 bases; bases with no gene match: 7. The CDR3 is 16 amino acids. In DNA form, the CDR3 reads TGTGCCAGCAGCACCGGACAGGGGAACATGAACACTGAAGCTTTCTTT. As protein: CASSTGQGNMNTEAFF. Drawing the rest from reference TRBV5-4 and TRBJ1-1, the complete variable domain is ETGVTQSPTHLIKTRGQQVTLRCSSQSGHNTVSWYQQALGQGPQFIFQYYREEENGRGNFPPRFSGLQFPNYSSELNVNALELDDSALYLCASSTGQGNMNTEAFFGQGTRLTVV.

This chain links TRBV7-2 with TRBJ1-4; D may be TRBD1 (6 bases). The germline CDR1 and CDR2 sequences are SGHTA and FQGNSA. Trimming removed 6 bases at V and 5 bases at J, with 13 bases between. The CDR3 extends over 14 amino acids. The CDR3 DNA sequence: TGTGCCAGCAGGCCCGGGACACGAAATGAAAAACTGTTTTTT. Translated: CASRPGTRNEKLFF.

The rearrangement uses TRBV2 and TRBJ1-2; maybe TRBD1 (5 bases). Germline loops: CDR1 SNHLY, CDR2 FYNNEI. The V gene lost 6 bases and the J gene lost 0 bases, with 11 bases spanning the gap. The CDR3 sequence is 14 residues long. CDR3 DNA: TGTGCCAGCAGACTGACAGCCTCTAACTATGGCTACACCTTC. Translated: CASRLTASNYGYTF. The whole variable domain, filled in from reference TRBV2 and TRBJ1-2, reads EPEVTQTPSHQVTQMGQEVILRCVPISNHLYFYWYRQILGQKVEFLVSFYNNEISEKSEIFDDQFSVERPDGSNFTLKIRSTKLEDSAMYFCASRLTASNYGYTFGSGTRLTVV.

V is TRBV5-1 and J is TRBJ2-1, with 8 nucleotides matching TRBD2. CDR3 size: 13 residues. J gave up 7 bases and V 2 bases, and 2 bases lay outside the gene matches. Germline lookup yields CDR1 SGHRS and CDR2 YFSETQ. CDR3 sequence reads: CASSLGTSNEQFF. The CDR3 bases are TGCGCCAGCAGCTTAGGGACTAGTAATGAGCAGTTCTTC.

The rearrangement joins TRBV11-2 to TRBJ2-1; 7 bases are a match to TRBD2. The germline V gene encodes CDR1 SGHAT and CDR2 FQNNGV. V was pared by 5 bases and J by 3 bases, with 16 bases of the junction left unmatched. The CDR3 has 18 residues. The CDR3 nucleotides read TGTGCCAGCAGCAAACGGGGGGATCACTTAAATCACTACAATGAGCAGTTCTTC. Translating it yields CASSKRGDHLNHYNEQFF.

This clone came up once. The rearrangement uses TRBV19 and TRBJ2-2, with D perhaps TRBD1 (5 bases). The CDR3 is made up of 15 amino acids. V was trimmed by 3 bases and J by 0 bases, leaving 8 bases between them. Germline-derived CDR1 and CDR2 are LNHDA and SQIVND (reference sequence). CDR3 protein: CASSMEGANTGELFF. DNA of the CDR3: TGTGCCAGTAGTATGGAAGGGGCGAACACCGGGGAGCTGTTTTTT.

This clone was detected only once. The chain employs TRBV2 and TRBJ2-1; possibly TRBD1 for D (5 bases). Trimming took off 7 bases at V and 0 bases at J, with 10 bases between the two ends. Germline V gene sequence: CDR1 SNHLY, CDR2 FYNNEI. The CDR3 has 14 residues. The CDR3 DNA is TGTGCCAGCAAACAGGAGAGCTCCTACAATGAGCAGTTCTTC. Translation gives CASKQESSYNEQFF.

This chain connects TRBV18 to TRBJ1-2; D perhaps matches TRBD1 (5 bases). V lost 2 bases and J 5 bases, leaving 12 bases between the germline ends. Germline assignment: CDR1 KGHSH and CDR2 LQKENI. The CDR3 spans 14 residues. The CDR3 is CASSPRAQAYGYTF. CDR3 in DNA: TGTGCCAGCTCACCAAGAGCACAGGCGTATGGCTACACCTTC.

The gene calls are TRBV28 and TRBJ1-2; D is ambiguous. The V end lost 4 bases, the J end lost 0 bases, and 9 bases lay between the germline ends. Germline V gene lookup returns CDR1 MDHEN and CDR2 SYDVKM. The CDR3 contains 14 residues. The chain's CDR3 is CASSSPGSNYGYTF. The DNA of the CDR3 is TGTGCCAGCAGTTCACCAGGTTCTAACTATGGCTACACCTTC.